This entry describes one T cell receptor (beta chain). The target antigen is unknown. Germline V gene data show CDR1 as SGHRS and CDR2 as YFSETQ. Trimming took 7 bases from V and 13 from J, leaving 16 bases between them. The CDR3 is 11 amino acids. The record originates from a study of identical twins. Broader study findings: Instead of following the same donors, the conclusions were based on cross-sectional statistical analysis. Reduced insertions were recorded for abundant cord blood beta clonotypes, with no such pattern in memory repertoires. Twins' surplus sharing was weaker for beta out-of-frame sequences.

TCRdb redid the calling of the 5' RACE reads with MiXCR, one entry per CDR3 protein. The sample lists 700,000 to 950,000 distinct CDR3 sequences, around an eighth seen once, with about 1.6% in the top ten. The same specimen was also included in a second study, on yellow fever vaccine responses in identical twins. That paper notes: It has been reported that, in twins, the vaccine T cell response seemed partly convergent and partly personalized.

This chain uses TRBV5-1 with TRBJ2-3, with D tentatively TRBD2 (6 bases). The TCR originated in a woman aged 18-35 years in good health. The sample consisted of PBMCs. CDR3 protein: CASCGTPLEYF. The CDR3 DNA is TGCGCCAGCTGCGGGACTCCACTGGAGTATTTT.